These 2 T cell receptor beta chains were all obtained from the same sample, sequenced in a study of T-cell memory formation after mild COVID-19. TCRdb independently ran MiXCR on the 5' RACE reads; one entry per CDR3 protein. Here the sample spans 350,000 to 500,000 distinct CDR3 sequences, approximately 20% being singletons. What was sequenced was PBMCs or a T cell subset sorted from them (not recorded which). All receptors derive from an adult woman who had mild COVID-19 (a few samples of this study predate the infection). Cell type and time point are not known.

The sample holds a few counts of this clonotype. The rearrangement joins TRBV21-1 to TRBJ1-2; the table's D call TRBD1 went unverified against the DNA. TRBV21-1 is marked as a pseudogene. The length of the CDR3 is 18 residues. The CDR3 reads CASSKRQVAGEYSYGYTF. The CDR3 coding sequence is TGTGCCAGCAGCAAACGGCAGGTCGCGGGGGAATATTCCTATGGCTACACCTTC.

The chain has TRBV5-1 and TRBJ2-1; TRBD1 matches at 9 bases. The CDR3 runs to 16 residues. CDR1 is SGHRS, CDR2 YFSETQ, per germline. V shed 4 bases and J 9 bases; nucleotides not matched to a gene: 14. The CDR3 DNA follows: TGCGCCAGCAGCACCGGGACAGGGTCATCCTGGGGTGAGCAGTTCTTC. Protein product: CASSTGTGSSWGEQFF.